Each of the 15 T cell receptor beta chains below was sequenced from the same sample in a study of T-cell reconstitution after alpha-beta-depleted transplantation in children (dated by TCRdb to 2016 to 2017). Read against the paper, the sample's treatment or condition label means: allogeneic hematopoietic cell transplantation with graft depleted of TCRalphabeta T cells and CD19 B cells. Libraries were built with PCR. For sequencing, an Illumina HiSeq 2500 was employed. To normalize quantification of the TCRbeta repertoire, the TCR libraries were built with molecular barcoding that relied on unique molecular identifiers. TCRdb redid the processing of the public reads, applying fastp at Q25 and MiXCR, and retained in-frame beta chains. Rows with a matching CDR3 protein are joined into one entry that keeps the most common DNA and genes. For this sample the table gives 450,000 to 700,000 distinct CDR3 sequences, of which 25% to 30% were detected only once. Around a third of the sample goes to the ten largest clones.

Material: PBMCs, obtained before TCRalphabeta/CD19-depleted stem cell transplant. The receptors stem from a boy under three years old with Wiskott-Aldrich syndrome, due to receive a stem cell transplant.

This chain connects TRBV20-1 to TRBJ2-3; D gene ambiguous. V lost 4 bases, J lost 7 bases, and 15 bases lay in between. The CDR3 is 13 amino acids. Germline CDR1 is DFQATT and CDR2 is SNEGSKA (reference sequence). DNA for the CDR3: TGCAGTGCTACCATCACGGCGGAAAATACGCAGTATTTT. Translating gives CSATITAENTQYF.

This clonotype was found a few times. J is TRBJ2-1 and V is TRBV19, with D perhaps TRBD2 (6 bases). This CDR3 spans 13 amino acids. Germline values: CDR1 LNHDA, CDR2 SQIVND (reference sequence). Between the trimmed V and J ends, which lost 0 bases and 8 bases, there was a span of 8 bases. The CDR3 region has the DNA TGTGCCAGTAGTATAGATCCGGGGGATGAGCAGTTCTTC. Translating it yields CASSIDPGDEQFF.

The CDR3 loop reads CASSLGRLAGREMEFF. CDR3 nucleotides: TGTGCCAGCAGCTTGGGGCGACTAGCGGGCAGGGAAATGGAGTTCTTC. This chain joins TRBV5-5 and TRBJ2-1, with 10 positions matching TRBD2. The germline V gene encodes CDR1 SGHKS and CDR2 YYEKEE (reference sequence). Trimming cost V 0 bases and J 14 bases; bases outside gene matches: 14. The CDR3 contains 16 residues.

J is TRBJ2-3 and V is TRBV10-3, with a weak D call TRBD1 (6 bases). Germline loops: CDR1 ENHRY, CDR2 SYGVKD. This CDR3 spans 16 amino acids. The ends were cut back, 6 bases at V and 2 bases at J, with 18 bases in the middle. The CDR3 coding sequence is TGTGCCATCAGAACAACAGGGATGAGCAACACAGATACGCAGTATTTT. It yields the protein CAIRTTGMSNTDTQYF.

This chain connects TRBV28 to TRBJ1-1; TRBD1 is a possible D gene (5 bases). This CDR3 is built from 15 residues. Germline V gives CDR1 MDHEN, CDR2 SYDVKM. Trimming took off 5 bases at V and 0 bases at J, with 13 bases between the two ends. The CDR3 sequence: CASSTRGRVNTEAFF. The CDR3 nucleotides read TGTGCCAGCAGTACCCGGGGGAGGGTGAACACTGAAGCTTTCTTT.

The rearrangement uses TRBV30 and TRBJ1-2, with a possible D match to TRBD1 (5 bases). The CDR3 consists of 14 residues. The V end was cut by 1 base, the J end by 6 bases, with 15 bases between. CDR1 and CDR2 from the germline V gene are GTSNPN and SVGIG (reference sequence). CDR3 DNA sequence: TGTGCCTGGAGTGGGAAGGGGATCGGAAATGGCTACACCTTC. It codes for CAWSGKGIGNGYTF. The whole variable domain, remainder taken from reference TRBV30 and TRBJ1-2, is SQTIHQWPATLVQPVGSPLSLECTVEGTSNPNLYWYRQAAGRGLQLLFYSVGIGQISSEVPQNLSASRPQDRQFILSSKKLLLSDSGFYLCAWSGKGIGNGYTFGSGTRLTVV.

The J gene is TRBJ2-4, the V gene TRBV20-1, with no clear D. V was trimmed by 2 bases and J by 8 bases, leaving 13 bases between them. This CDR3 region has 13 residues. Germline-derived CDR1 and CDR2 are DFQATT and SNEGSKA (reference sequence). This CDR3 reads CSARPGDGYIQYF. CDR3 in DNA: TGCAGTGCTAGACCTGGGGATGGGTACATTCAGTACTTC.

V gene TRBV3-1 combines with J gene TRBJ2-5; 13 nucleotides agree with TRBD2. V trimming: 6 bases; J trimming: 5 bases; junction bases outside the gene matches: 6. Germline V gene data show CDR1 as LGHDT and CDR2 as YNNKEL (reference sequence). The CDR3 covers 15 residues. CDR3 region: CASRDGTSGTETQYF. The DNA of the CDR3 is TGTGCCAGCAGAGACGGGACTAGCGGGACGGAGACCCAGTACTTC.

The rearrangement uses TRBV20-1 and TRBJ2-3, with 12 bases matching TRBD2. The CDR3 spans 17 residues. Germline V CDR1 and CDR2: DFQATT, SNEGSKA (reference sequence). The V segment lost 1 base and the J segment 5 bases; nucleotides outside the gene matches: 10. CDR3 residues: CSARASSGRAQGDTQYF. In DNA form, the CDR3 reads TGCAGTGCTAGAGCCTCTAGCGGGAGGGCCCAGGGAGATACGCAGTATTTT.

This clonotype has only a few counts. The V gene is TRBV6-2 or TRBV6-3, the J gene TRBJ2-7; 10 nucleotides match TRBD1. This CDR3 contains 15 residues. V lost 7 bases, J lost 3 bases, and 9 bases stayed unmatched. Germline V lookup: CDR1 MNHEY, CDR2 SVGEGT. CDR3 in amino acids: CASTEPGQGLYEQYF. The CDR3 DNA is TGTGCCAGCACCGAACCGGGACAGGGGCTCTACGAGCAGTACTTC.

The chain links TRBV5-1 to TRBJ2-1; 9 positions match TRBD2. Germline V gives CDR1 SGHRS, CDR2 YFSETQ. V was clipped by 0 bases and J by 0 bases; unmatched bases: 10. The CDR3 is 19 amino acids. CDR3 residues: CASSLVPAGGLSSYNEQFF. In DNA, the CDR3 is TGCGCCAGCAGCTTGGTTCCAGCGGGAGGCCTTAGCTCCTACAATGAGCAGTTCTTC.

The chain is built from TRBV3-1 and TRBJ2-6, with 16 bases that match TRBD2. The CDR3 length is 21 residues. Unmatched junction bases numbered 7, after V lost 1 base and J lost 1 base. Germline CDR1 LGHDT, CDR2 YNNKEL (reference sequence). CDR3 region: CASSQVPGLAGGASGANVLTF. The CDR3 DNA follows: TGTGCCAGCAGCCAAGTCCCGGGACTAGCGGGAGGGGCTTCTGGGGCCAACGTCCTGACTTTC. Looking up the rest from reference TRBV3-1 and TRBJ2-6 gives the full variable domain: DTAVSQTPKYLVTQMGNDKSIKCEQNLGHDTMYWYKQDSKKFLKIMFSYNNKELIINETVPNRFSPKSPDKAHLNLHINSLELGDSAVYFCASSQVPGLAGGASGANVLTFGAGSRLTVL.

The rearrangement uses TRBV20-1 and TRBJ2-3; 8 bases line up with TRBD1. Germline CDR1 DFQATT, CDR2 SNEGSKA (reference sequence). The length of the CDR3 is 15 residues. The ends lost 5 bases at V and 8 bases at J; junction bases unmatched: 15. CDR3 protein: CSAQAQQGGRGTQYF. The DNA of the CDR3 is TGCAGTGCTCAAGCCCAACAGGGGGGAAGGGGTACGCAGTATTTT.

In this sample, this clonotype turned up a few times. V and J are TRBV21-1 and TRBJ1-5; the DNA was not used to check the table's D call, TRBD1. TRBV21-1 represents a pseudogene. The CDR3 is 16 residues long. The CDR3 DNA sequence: TGTGCCAGCAGCAAAAAGCCGACAGGGGGCTATCAGCCCCAGCATTTT. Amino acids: CASSKKPTGGYQPQHF.

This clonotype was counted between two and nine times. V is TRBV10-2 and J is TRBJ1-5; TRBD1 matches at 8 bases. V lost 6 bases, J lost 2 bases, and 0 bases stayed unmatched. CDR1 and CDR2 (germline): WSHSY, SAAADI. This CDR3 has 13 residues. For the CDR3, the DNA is TGCGCCAGCAGGGACAGGGGCAATCAGCCCCAGCATTTT. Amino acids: CASRDRGNQPQHF.